Following are 2 T cell receptor beta chains from one sample sequenced in a study of T cell repertoires in cytomegalovirus infection. Via MiXCR, TCRdb re-called the reads, giving one row per CDR3 protein. The repertoire has 200,000 to 250,000 distinct CDR3 sequences, approximately 24% of them found once; the top ten carry 18%. The sequenced sample was CD8+ T cells from PBMCs. The receptors come from a human donor in good health (CMV status not recorded). Some clones in this sample may be carry-over from other donors' samples.

The chain links TRBV11-1 to TRBJ2-5; TRBD1 agrees at 7 bases. Germline V gene lookup returns CDR1 SGHAT and CDR2 FQDESV (reference sequence). With 5 bases clipped from V and 0 bases from J, the junction kept 9 bases outside the gene matches. CDR3 size: 16 residues. Here the CDR3 reads CASSPLIGQDQETQYF. Written as DNA, the CDR3 is TGTGCCAGCAGCCCCCTTATCGGACAGGACCAAGAGACCCAGTACTTC.

This clonotype ranks as medium-sized. This chain uses TRBV12-3 or TRBV12-4 with TRBJ1-5, with D uncertain. Trimming took off 3 bases at V and 5 bases at J, with 8 bases between the two ends. This CDR3 contains 13 residues. Written as DNA, the CDR3 is TGTGCCAGCAGTTTCGCGGGATATCAGCCCCAGCATTTT. Encoded protein: CASSFAGYQPQHF.